The present T cell receptor (beta chain) was sequenced within a study of vaccination and CD4 T cells after COVID-19 (dated 2022 in TCRdb). For the study in its entirety: Every convalescent patient had a positive nasal swab PCR test for SARS-CoV-2, with mild disease in eight to ten patients and severe disease in one. Six males and four females were included in the convalescent cohort, with two Hispanic individuals, seven Caucasians, two Asians and one multiracial person represented. Participants received two doses of either the Pfizer-BioNTech BNT162b2 vaccine (n=8) or the Moderna mRNA-1273 vaccine (n=2). Post-COVID blood samples from convalescent patients were collected a median of about 110 days after diagnosis, with a range of roughly 30 to 170 days. Post-vaccine blood samples were obtained a median of approximately 70 days after the second vaccine dose, with a range of 14 to 241 days. The cultures were stimulated with overlapping spike peptide pools from SARS-CoV-2 and from the common cold coronaviruses HCoV-NL63, HCoV-OC43 and HCoV-229E. Control cultures used a CEFX viral epitope pool as positive control, an HIV-1 Nef peptide pool as negative control, or no peptide. In ten to eleven COVID-19 convalescent patients and a handful of infection-naive healthy vaccine recipients, the spike-specific CD4+ TCR repertoire before mRNA vaccination was compared with the repertoire after mRNA vaccination.

In regard to this clonotype: Its antigen is unknown. Base qualities are missing; no much larger clone stands one base away.

The treatment or condition label here, explained by the study, means: approximately 10-day PBMC culture with coronavirus spike peptide pools or control peptides (ViraFEST assay). The ViraFEST assay, used in the study, expanded antigen-specific T cells with peptide pools and then identified the expanded clonotypes through TCR sequencing. The convalescent patients' positive SARS-CoV-2 PCR tests fell between March and December 2020, which was before the Alpha, Beta and Delta variants emerged in the United States. Each well held fewer than 2.5 million PBMCs cultured with roughly 10 ug/ml peptide pools in IMDM containing approximately 5% human AB serum and roughly 9 IU/ml IL-2. Half of the culture medium was replaced with fresh IL-2-containing medium on days 3 and 7. CD4+ T cells were isolated after less than twelve days of culture through negative selection using the EasySep CD4+ T cell isolation kit. Ficoll-Paque Plus gradient centrifugation was used to isolate PBMCs from whole blood, and the isolated PBMCs were then either used fresh or cryopreserved at -140C. Each culture condition was generally run in triplicate wells.

Results the study describes overall, beyond this receptor: The study included relatively few convalescent patients and did not analyze early timepoints after natural infection. An increase in the median number of SARS-CoV-2-reactive clonotypes from more than 20 after infection to roughly 39 after vaccination was observed, but the change was not found to be significant. Of the vaccine-specific clones in convalescent patients, 304 of 307, or nearly all, reacted only to SARS-CoV-2 spike and did not cross-react with common cold coronaviruses. In convalescent patients, a median roughly 85% of post-vaccine SARS-CoV-2-reactive clones were detected only after vaccination, and vaccine-specific priming was suggested by this finding.

Trimming at the junction amounts to 11 bases on V and 5 bases on J, and the germline ends lie 19 bases apart. From the germline V gene, CDR1 is SNHLY and CDR2 is FYNNEI. The CDR3, from cysteine to phenylalanine, totals 14 residues. The kept DNA is CDR3 alone, 42 bases in frame from the first base. The protocol used for the library was PCR. DNA from cultured CD4+ T cells underwent TCR sequencing with the Oncomine TCR Beta short-read assay at the Johns Hopkins FTIC core. The QIAamp micro DNA kit was used to extract genomic DNA from the cultured CD4+ T cells. The Oncomine TCR Beta libraries from cultured CD4+ T cells were pooled using unique dual indexes and then sequenced on an Illumina iSeq 100. The paper's data handling went like this. Non-productive sequences were filtered out, and CDR3s that did not start with C, did not end with F or W, or were shorter than 7 amino acids were discarded. Antigen-specific clonotypes were identified using the MANAFEST web application through comparison of peptide-stimulated wells with reference and other culture wells. Positive clones required FDR below 0.05, an odds ratio above 5, and productive frequency above 0.1% in at least two of three replicate wells. A clonotype counted as cross-reactive if it showed significant expansion both in the SARS-CoV-2 spike wells and in at least one common cold coronavirus spike condition. Similarity between CDR3 sequences was evaluated in R version 3.6.1 using Levenshtein distances (stringdist) and unrooted phylogenetic trees (ape). TCRdb reran the public reads through fastp at Q25 and MiXCR, keeping productive beta chains. Each entry is one CDR3 protein sequence, shown with its most common DNA and genes. Here the V and J calls rest on TCRdb's processing, not on the authors' analysis. This sample gives under 15,000 distinct CDR3 sequences in total; over 35% of them show up just once. The ten top clones hold less than 9.5% of the sample.

This sequence was found in a human donor who had recovered from COVID-19. The sequencing here drew on CD4+ T cells from blood, cultured in vitro, taken after SARS-CoV-2 vaccination. The rearrangement combines TRBV2 with TRBJ2-1, with TRBD1 perhaps the D gene, on 6 matching bases. For the CDR3, the sequence is CAGGTGPWDNEQFF. The DNA reads TGTGCCGGTGGAACAGGGCCTTGGGACAATGAGCAGTTCTTC.